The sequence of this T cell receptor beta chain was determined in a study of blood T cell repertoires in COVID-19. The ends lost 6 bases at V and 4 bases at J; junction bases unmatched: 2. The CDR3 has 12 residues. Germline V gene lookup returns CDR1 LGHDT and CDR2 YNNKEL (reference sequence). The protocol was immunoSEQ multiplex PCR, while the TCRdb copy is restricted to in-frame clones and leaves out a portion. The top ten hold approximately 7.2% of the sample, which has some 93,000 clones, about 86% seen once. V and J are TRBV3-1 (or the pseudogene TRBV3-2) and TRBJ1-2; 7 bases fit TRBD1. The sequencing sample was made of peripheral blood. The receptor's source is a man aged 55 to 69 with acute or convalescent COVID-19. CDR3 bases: TGTGCCAGCAGAGGGACAGTCTATGGCTACACCTTC. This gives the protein CASRGTVYGYTF.